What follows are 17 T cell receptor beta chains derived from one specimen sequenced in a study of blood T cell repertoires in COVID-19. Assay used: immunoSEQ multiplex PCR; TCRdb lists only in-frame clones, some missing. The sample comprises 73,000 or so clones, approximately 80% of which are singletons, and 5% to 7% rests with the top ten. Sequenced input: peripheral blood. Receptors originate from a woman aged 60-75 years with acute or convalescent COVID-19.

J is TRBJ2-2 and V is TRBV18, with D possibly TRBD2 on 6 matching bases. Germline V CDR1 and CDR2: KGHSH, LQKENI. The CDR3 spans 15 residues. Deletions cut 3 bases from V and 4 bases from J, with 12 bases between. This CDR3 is CASSPPGGGTGELFF. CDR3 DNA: TGTGCCAGCTCACCCCCCGGGGGTGGCACCGGGGAGCTGTTTTTT. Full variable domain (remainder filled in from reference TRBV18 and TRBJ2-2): NAGVMQNPRHLVRRRGQEARLRCSPMKGHSHVYWYRQLPEEGLKFMVYLQKENIIDESGMPKERFSAEFPKEGPSILRIQQVVRGDSAAYFCASSPPGGGTGELFFGEGSRLTVL.

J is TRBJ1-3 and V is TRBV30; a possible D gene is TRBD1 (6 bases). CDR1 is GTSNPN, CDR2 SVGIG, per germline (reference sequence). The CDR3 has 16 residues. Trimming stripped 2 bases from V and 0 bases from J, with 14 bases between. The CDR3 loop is CAWSRRTGISGNTIYF. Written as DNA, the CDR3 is TGTGCCTGGAGTCGGAGAACAGGGATCTCTGGAAACACCATATATTTT.

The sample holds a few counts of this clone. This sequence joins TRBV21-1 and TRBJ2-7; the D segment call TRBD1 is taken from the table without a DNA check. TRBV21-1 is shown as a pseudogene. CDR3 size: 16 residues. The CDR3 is CASSKGRQGQVYEQYF. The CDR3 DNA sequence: TGTGCCAGCAGCAAGGGGCGACAGGGACAGGTCTACGAGCAGTACTTC.

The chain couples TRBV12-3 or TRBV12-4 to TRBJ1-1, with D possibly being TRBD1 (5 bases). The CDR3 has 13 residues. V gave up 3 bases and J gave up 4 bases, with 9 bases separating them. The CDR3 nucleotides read TGTGCCAGCAGTTTTATAAGGGGCACTGAAGCTTTCTTT. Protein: CASSFIRGTEAFF.

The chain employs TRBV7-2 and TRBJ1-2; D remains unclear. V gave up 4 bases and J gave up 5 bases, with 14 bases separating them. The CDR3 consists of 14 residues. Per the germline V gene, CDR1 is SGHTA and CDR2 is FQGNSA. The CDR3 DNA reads TGTGCCAGCAGCTCTCCCTCCCTACTTTATGGCTACACCTTC. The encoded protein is CASSSPSLLYGYTF.

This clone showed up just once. The CDR3 bases are TGTGCCAGTAGTATCGGGGCAGGGGGCGCGGTGGACTATGGCTACACCTTC. Its translation: CASSIGAGGAVDYGYTF. The rearrangement joins TRBV19 to TRBJ1-2, with TRBD1 matching over 8 bases. Trimming removed 3 bases from V and 3 bases from J; junction bases left unmatched: 12. Germline V gene data show CDR1 as LNHDA and CDR2 as SQIVND (reference sequence). The CDR3 is 17 residues long.

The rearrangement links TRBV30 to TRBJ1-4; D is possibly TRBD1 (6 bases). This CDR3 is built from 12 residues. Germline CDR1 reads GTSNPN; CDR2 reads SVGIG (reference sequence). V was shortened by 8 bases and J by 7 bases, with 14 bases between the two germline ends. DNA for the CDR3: TGTGCCGTAATACAGGGATTTGAAAAACTGTTTTTT. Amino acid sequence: CAVIQGFEKLFF.

The CDR3 DNA sequence: TGTGCCAGCAGCCCACTAGTTCGGAGCGAGCAGTACTTC. It translates to CASSPLVRSEQYF. This chain uses TRBV5-5 with TRBJ2-7, with a weak D call TRBD2 (5 bases). The CDR3 has 13 residues. Deletions cut 4 bases from V and 6 bases from J, with 14 bases between. Germline V CDR1 and CDR2: SGHKS, YYEKEE (reference sequence).

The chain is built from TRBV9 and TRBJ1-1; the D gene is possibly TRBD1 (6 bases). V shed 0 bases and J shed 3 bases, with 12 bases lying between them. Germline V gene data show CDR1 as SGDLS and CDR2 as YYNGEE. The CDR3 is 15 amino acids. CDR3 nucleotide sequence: TGTGCCAGCAGCGTAGGTCTTACAGGGTACACTGAAGCTTTCTTT. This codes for CASSVGLTGYTEAFF.

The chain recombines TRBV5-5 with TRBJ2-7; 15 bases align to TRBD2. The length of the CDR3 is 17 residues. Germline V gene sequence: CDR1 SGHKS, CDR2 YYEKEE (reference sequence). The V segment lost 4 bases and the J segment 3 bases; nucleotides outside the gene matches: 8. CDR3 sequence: CASSPGTSGGFDYEQYF. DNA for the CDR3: TGTGCCAGCAGCCCGGGGACTAGCGGGGGGTTCGACTACGAGCAGTACTTC.

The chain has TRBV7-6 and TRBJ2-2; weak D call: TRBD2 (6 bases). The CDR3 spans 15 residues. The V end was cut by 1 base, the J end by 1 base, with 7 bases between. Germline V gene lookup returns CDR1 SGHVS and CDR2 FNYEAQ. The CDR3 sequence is CASSLVGLNTGELFF. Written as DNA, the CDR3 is TGTGCCAGCAGCTTAGTGGGACTGAACACCGGGGAGCTGTTTTTT.

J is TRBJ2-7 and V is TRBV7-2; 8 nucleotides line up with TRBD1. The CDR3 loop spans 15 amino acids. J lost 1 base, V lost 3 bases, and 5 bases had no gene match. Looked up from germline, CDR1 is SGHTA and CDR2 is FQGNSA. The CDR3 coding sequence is TGTGCCAGCAGCTTCGGACAGGGTGGATCCTACGAGCAGTACTTC. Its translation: CASSFGQGGSYEQYF.

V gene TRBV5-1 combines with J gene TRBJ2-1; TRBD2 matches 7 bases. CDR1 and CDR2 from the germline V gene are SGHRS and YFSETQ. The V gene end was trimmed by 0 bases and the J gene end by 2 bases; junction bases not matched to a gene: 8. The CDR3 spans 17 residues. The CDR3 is CASSLVSVAGAYNEQFF. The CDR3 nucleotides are TGCGCCAGCAGCTTGGTATCCGTTGCGGGGGCCTACAATGAGCAGTTCTTC.

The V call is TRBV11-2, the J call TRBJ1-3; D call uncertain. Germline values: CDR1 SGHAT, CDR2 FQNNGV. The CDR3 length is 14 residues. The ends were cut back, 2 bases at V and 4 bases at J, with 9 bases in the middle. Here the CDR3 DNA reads TGTGCCAGCAGCTTAACAGCTGCCGGAAACACCATATATTTT. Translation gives CASSLTAAGNTIYF.

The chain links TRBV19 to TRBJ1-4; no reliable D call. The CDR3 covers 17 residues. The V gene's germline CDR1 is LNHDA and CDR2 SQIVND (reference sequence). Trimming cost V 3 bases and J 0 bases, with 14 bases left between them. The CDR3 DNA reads TGTGCCAGTAGTATCGCCCGCGCCGGGGCAACTAATGAAAAACTGTTTTTT. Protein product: CASSIARAGATNEKLFF.

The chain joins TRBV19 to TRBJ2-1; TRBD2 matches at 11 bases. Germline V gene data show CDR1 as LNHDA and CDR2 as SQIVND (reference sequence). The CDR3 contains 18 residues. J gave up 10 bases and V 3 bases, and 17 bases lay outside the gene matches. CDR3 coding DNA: TGTGCCAGTAGTATCCGGCTAGCGGGGGGACATAGGGCTAGCGAGCAGTTCTTC. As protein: CASSIRLAGGHRASEQFF.

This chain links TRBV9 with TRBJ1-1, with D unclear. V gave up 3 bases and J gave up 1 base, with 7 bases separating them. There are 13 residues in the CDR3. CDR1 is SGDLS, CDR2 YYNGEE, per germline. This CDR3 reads CASSADWNTEAFF. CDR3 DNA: TGTGCCAGCAGCGCCGACTGGAACACTGAAGCTTTCTTT.